A selection of T cell receptor beta chains follows, all from one sample in a study of vaccination effects on CD4 cells after COVID-19. Antigens of these TCRs are unknown. Some clones are missing from TCRdb's copy, which holds only in-frame ones; the method was immunoSEQ multiplex PCR. The table has 20,000 to 25,000 clones, around 70% seen once. The sample consisted of CD4+ T cells from PBMCs cultured with HCoV-NL63 spike peptides, taken before COVID-19 vaccination. The receptor source for this set is a human donor who received a COVID-19 vaccine. Both conserved end residues are part of each CDR3. A D gene is named only where the DNA matches it firmly. Size is stated for part of the rows, as once, few or many counts, or as a class when the clone is expanded.

abundance,d_gene,v_gene,j_gene,CDR3nt,CDR3aa
-,-,TRBV6-5,TRBJ1-5,TGTGCCAGCAGTTACCCAGGAGGAAATCAGCCCCAGCATTTT,CASSYPGGNQPQHF
once,-,TRBV7-2,TRBJ2-7,TGTGCCAGCAGCTTAGCACGCGAGGGATACGAGCAGTACTTC,CASSLAREGYEQYF
once,TRBD1,TRBV5-6,TRBJ1-2,TGTGCCAGCAGCTCCCGCGGGAGACAGGGGCACTATGGCTACACCTTC,CASSSRGRQGHYGYTF
-,-,TRBV18,TRBJ1-1,TGTGCCAGCTCACCACCCTCCGGATATGAAGCTTTCTTT,CASSPPSGYEAFF
-,TRBD1,TRBV20-1,TRBJ2-7,TGCAGTGCTAGTCCGAGGACAGGGCTTGTGCAGTACTTC,CSASPRTGLVQYF
once,TRBD1,TRBV29-1,TRBJ1-2,TGCAGCGTTGGGCCAGGGGGCTCGGGAGGCTACACCTTC,CSVGPGGSGGYTF
-,-,TRBV5-4,TRBJ2-2,TGTGCCAGCAGCTTGTTGGGGGACACCGGGGAGCTGTTTTTT,CASSLLGDTGELFF
-,-,TRBV6-5,TRBJ2-2,TGTGCCAGCAGAGCGGGACAGTCAAACACCGGGGAGCTGTTTTTT,CASRAGQSNTGELFF
-,TRBD2,TRBV14,TRBJ2-1,TGTGCCAGCAGCCAACATGGACTAGCGGGAGTGGTTAAGTTCTTC,CASSQHGLAGVVKFF
few,TRBD1,TRBV5-4,TRBJ2-7,TGTGCCAGCAGCGCAAAGACAGGGGGCACATACGAGCAGTACTTC,CASSAKTGGTYEQYF
-,TRBD2,TRBV19,TRBJ2-3,TGTGCCAGTAGTGGAGCGGGGGGGTCGAATACGCAGTATTTT,CASSGAGGSNTQYF
-,TRBD1,TRBV18,TRBJ1-5,TGTGCCAGCGCCATGGGAGGACAGGGCGGAAATCAGCCCCAGCATTTT,CASAMGGQGGNQPQHF